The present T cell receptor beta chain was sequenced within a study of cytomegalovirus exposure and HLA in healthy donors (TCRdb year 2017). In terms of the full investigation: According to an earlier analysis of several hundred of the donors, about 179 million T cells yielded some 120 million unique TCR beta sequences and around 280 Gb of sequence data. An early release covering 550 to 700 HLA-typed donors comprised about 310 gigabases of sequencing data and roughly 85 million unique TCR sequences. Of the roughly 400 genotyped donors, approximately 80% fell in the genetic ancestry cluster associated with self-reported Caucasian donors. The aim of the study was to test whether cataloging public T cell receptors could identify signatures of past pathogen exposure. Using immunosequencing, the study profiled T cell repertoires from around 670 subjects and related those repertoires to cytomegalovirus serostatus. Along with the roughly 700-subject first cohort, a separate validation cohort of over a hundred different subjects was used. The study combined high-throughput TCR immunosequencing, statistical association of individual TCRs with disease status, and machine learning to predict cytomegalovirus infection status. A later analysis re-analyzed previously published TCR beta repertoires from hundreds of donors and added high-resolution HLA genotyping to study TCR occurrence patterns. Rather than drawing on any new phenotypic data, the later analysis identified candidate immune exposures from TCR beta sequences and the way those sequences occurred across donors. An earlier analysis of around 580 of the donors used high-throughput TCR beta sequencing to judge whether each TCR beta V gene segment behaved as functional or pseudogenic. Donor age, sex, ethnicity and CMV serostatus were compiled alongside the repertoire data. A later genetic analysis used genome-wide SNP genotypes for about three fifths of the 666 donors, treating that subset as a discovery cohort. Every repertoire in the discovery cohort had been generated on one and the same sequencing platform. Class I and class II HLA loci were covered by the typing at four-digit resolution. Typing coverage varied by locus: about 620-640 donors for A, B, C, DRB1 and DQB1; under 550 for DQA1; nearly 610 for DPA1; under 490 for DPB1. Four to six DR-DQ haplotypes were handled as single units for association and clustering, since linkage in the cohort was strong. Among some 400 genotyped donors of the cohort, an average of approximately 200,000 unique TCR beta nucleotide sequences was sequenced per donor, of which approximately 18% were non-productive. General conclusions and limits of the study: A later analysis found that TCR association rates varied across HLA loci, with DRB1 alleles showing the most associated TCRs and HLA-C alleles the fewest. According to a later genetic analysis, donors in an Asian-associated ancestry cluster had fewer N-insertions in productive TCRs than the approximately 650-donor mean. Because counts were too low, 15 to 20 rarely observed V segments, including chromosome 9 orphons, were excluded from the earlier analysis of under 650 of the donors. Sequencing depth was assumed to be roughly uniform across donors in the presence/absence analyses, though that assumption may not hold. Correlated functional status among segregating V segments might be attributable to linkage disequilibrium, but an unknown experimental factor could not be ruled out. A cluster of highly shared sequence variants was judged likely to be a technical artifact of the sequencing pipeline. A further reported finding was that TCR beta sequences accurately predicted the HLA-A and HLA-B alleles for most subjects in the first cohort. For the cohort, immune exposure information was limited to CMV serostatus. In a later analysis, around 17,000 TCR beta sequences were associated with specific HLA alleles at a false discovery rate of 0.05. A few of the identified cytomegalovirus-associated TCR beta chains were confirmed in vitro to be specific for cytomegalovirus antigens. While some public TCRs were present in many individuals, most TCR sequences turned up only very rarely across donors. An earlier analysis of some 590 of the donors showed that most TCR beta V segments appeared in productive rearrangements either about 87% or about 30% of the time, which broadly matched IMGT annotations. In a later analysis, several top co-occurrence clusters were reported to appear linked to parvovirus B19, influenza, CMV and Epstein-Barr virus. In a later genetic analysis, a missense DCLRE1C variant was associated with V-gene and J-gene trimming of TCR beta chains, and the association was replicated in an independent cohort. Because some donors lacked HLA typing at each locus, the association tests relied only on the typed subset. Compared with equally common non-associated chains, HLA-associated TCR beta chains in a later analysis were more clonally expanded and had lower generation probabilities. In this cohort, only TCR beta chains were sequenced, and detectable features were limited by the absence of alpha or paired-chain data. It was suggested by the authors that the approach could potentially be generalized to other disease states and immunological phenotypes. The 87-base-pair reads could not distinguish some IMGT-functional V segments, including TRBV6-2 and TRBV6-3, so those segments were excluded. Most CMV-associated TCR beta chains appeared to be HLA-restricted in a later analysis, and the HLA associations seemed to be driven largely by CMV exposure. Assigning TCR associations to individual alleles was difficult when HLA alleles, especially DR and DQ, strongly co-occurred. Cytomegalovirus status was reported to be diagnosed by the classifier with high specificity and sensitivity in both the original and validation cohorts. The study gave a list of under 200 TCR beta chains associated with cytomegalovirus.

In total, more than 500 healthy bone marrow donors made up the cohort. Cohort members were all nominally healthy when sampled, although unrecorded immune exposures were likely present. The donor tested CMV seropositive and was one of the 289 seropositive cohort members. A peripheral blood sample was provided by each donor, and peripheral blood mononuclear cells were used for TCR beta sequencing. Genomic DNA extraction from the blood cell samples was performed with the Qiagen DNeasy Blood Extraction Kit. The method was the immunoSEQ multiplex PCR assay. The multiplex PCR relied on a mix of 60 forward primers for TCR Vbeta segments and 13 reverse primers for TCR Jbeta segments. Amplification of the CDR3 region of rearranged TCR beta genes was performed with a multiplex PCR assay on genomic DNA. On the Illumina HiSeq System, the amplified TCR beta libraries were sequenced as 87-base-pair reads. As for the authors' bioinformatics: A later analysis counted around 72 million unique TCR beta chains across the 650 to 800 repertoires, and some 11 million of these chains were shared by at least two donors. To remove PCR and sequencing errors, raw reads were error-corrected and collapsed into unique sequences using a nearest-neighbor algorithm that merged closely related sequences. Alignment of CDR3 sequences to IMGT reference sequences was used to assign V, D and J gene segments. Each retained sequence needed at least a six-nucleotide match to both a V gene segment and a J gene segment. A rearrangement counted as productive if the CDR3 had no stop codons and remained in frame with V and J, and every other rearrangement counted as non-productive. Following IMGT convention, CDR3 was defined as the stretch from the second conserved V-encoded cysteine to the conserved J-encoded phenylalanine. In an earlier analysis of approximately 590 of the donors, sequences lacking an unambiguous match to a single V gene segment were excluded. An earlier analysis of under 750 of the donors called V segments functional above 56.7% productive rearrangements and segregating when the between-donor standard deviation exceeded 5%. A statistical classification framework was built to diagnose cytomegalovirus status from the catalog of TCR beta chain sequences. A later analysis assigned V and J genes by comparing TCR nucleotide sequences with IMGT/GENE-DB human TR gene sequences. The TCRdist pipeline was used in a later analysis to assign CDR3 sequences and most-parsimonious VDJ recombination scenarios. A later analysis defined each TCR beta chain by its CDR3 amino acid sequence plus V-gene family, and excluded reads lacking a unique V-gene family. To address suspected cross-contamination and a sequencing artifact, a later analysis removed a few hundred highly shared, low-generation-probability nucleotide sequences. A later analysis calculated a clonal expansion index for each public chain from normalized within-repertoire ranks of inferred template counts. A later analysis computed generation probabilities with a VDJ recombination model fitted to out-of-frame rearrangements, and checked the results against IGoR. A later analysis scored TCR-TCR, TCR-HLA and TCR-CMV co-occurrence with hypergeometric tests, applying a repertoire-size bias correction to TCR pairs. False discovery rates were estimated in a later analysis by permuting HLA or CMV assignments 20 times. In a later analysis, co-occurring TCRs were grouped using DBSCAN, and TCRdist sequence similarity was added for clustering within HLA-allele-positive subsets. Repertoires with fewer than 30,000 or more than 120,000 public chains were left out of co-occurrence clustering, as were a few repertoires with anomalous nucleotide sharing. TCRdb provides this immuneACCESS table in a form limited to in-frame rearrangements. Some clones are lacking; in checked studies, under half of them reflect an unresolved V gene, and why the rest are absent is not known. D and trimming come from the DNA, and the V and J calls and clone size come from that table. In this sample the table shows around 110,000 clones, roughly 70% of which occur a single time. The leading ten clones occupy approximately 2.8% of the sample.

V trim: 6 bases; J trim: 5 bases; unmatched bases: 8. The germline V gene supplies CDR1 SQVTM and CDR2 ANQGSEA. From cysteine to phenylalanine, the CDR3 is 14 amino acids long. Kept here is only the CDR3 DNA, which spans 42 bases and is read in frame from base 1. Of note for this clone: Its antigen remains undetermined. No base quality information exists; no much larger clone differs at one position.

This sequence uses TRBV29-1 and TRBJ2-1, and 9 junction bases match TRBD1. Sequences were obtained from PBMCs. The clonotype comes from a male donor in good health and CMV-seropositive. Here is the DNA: TGCAGCGTCACCGGGACAGGGTTCAACAATGAGCAGTTCTTC. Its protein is CSVTGTGFNNEQFF.